This T cell receptor beta chain was sequenced during a study of Ad26.COV2.S vaccination and SARS-CoV-2 variants. As regards this clone: Its antigen is currently unknown.

Assay used: immunoSEQ multiplex PCR; TCRdb lists only in-frame clones, some missing. The table lists around 320,000 clones, 86% of them singletons. CDR3 length: 15 residues. V shed 2 bases and J shed 3 bases, with 13 bases lying between them. Germline values: CDR1 MNHEY, CDR2 SVGEGT. Regarding the study as a whole: Reported post-vaccination CD8+ and CD4+ T cell responses to spike showed substantial breadth.

The treatment is: around 19 received Ad26.COV2.S at low or high dose, single or two shots; several received placebo; per-sample allocation not given. All samples were drawn on day 63, counting from the first vaccine or placebo injection. The individual, an adult aged 18-55 years, was a donor in Boston. The rearrangement joins TRBV6-2 or TRBV6-3 to TRBJ1-2; D may be TRBD1 (6 bases). The source was peripheral blood, collected in a trial of Ad26.COV2.S vaccine versus placebo. The receptor was isolated from a person between 18 and 65 years old who received the Ad26.COV2.S COVID-19 vaccine or a placebo. The DNA for the CDR3 is TGTGCCAGCAGTTACCGTGGGGGCAGAGACTATGGCTACACCTTC. Translated, it gives CASSYRGGRDYGYTF.